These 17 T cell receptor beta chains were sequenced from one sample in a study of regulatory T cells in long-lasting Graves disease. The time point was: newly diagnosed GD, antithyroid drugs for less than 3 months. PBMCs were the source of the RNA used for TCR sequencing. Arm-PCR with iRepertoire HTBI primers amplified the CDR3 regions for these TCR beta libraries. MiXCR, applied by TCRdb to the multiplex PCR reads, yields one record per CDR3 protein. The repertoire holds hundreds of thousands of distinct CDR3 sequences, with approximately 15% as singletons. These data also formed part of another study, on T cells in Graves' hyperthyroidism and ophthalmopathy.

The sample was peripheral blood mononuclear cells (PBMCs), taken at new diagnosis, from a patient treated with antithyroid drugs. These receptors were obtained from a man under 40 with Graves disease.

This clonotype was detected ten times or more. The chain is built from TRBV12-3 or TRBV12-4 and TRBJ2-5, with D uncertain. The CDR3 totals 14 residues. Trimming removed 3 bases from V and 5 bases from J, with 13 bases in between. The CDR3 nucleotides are TGTGCCAGCAGTTTTTCGGTGGTAGAGGAGACCCAGTACTTC. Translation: CASSFSVVEETQYF.

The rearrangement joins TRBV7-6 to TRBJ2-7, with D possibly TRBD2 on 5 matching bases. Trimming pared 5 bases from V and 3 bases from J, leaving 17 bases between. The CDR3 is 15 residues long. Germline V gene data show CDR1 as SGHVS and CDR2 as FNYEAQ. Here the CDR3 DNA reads TGTGCCAGCAGCAGTGACACCGGGATCCTCTACGAGCAGTACTTC. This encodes CASSSDTGILYEQYF.

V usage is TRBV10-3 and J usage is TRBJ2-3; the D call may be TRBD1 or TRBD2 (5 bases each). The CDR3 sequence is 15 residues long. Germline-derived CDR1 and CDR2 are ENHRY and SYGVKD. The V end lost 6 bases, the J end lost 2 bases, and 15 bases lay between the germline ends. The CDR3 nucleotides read TGTGCCATCAGGACCGGGACGGATTACACAGATACGCAGTATTTT. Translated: CAIRTGTDYTDTQYF.

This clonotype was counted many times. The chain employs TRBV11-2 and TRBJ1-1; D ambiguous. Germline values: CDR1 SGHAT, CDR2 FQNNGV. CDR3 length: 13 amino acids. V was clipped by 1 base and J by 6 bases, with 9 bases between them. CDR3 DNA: TGTGCCAGCAGCTTAGGGATGCGCCCTGAAGCTTTCTTT. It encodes CASSLGMRPEAFF.

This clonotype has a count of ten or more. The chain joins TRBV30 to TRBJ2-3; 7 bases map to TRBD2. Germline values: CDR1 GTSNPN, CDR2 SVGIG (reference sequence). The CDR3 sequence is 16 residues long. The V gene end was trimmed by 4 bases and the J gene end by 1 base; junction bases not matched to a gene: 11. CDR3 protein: CAWTRALLAGTDTQYF. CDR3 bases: TGTGCCTGGACCCGCGCCCTCCTAGCGGGCACAGATACGCAGTATTTT.

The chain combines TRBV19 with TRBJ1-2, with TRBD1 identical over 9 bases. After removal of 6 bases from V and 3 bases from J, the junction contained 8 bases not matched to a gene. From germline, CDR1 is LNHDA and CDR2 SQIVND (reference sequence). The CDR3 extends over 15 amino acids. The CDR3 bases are TGTGCCAGTAGACCTGGGACAGGGAGAGACTATGGCTACACCTTC. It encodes CASRPGTGRDYGYTF.

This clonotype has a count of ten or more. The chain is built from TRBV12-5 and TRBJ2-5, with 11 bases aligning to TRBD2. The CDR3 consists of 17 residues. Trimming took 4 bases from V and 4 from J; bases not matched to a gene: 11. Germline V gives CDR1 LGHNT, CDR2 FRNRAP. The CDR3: CASGSNILAGDTETQYF. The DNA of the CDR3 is TGTGCTAGTGGTTCCAACATACTAGCGGGAGATACAGAGACCCAGTACTTC.

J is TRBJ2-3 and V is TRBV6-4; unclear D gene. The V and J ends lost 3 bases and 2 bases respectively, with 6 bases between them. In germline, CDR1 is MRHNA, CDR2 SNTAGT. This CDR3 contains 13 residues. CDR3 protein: CASSERITDTQYF. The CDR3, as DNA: TGTGCCAGCAGTGAACGGATCACAGATACGCAGTATTTT.

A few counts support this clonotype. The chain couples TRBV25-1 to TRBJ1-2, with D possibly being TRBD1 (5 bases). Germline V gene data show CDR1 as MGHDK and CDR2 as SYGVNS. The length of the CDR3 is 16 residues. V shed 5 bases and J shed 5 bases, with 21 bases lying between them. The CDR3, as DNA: TGTGCCAGCAGTACTCACGCAGACAGAAATTCGTATGGCTACACCTTC. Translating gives CASSTHADRNSYGYTF.

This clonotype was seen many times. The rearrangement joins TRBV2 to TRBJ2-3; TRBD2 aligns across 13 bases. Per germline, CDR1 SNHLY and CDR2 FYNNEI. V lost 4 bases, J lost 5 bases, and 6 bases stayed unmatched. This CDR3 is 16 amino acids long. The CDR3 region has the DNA TGTGCCAGCAGTGGGGGACTAGCGGGAAATGTAGATACGCAGTATTTT. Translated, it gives CASSGGLAGNVDTQYF. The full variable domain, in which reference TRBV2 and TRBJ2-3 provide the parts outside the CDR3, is EPEVTQTPSHQVTQMGQEVILRCVPISNHLYFYWYRQILGQKVEFLVSFYNNEISEKSEIFDDQFSVERPDGSNFTLKIRSTKLEDSAMYFCASSGGLAGNVDTQYFGPGTRLTVL.

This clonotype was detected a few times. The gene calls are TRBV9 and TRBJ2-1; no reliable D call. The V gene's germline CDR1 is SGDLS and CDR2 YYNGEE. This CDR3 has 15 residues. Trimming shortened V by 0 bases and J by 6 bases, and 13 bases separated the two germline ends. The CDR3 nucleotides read TGTGCCAGCAGCGTAGTGGGGTGGCTTAGCAATGAGCAGTTCTTC. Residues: CASSVVGWLSNEQFF.

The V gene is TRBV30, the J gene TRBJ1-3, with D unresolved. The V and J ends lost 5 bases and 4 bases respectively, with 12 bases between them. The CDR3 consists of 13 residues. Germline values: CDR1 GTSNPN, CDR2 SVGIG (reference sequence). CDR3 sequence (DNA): TGTGCCTGGGGGTCTTTTCCAGGAAACACCATATATTTT. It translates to CAWGSFPGNTIYF.

This CDR3 reads CASSLGLYSDNEQFF. For the CDR3, the DNA is TGTGCCAGCAGCTTGGGACTATACTCTGACAATGAGCAGTTCTTC. The chain combines TRBV6-1 with TRBJ2-1, with 7 nucleotides matching TRBD2. The CDR3 contains 15 residues. Germline V gene lookup returns CDR1 MNHNS and CDR2 SASEGT. V lost 6 bases, J lost 5 bases, and 10 bases stayed unmatched.

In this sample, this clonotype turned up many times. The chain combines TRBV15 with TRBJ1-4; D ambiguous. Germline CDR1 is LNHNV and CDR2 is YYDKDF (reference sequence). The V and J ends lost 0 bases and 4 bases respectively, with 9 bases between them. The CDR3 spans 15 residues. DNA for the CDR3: TGTGCCACCAGCAGAGATCGGCAGCTTAATGAAAAACTGTTTTTT. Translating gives CATSRDRQLNEKLFF.

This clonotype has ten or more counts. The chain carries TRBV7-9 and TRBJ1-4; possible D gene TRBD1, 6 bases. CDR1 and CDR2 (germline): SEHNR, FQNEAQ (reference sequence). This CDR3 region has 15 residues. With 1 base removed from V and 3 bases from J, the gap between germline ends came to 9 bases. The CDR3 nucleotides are TGTGCCAGCAGCTTAGTAGAGGGGGCTAATGAAAAACTGTTTTTT. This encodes CASSLVEGANEKLFF.

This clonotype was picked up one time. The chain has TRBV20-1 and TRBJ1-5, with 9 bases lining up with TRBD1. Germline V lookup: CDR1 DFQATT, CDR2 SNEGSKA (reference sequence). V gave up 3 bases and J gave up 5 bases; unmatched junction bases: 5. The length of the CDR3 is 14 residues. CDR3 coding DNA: TGCAGTGCTAGCGCCGGGACAGGGCATCAGCCCCAGCATTTT. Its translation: CSASAGTGHQPQHF.

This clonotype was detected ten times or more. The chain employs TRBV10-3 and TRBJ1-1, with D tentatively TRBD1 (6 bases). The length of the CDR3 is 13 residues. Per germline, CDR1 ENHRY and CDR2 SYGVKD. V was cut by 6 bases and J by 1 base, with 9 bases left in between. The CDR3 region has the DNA TGTGCCATCAGGGACAGCCCGAACACTGAAGCTTTCTTT. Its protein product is CAIRDSPNTEAFF.